This T cell receptor (beta chain) was sequenced for a study of blood T cell repertoires in COVID-19. Overall study: From the United States, Italy and Spain came samples of acute and convalescent COVID-19.

Authors' processing steps: Reference gene primers were amplified, and this amplification served to estimate nucleated cell counts. Here immunoSEQ multiplex PCR was the method, and the copy in TCRdb shows in-frame clones only, minus some. The DNA gave D and trimming, while V, J and clone size come from that table. This sample has some 98,000 clones, with about 80% found just once. The CDR3 is 15 residues long. V shed 5 bases, J shed 7 bases, and the junction held 8 bases outside the gene matches. CDR1 is SEHNR, CDR2 FQNEAQ, per germline (reference sequence). The chain carries TRBV7-9 and TRBJ2-2, with 9 bases aligning to TRBD2. Sequencing was carried out using peripheral blood. The clonotype comes from a man between 65 and 85 years old with acute or convalescent COVID-19. CDR3 region: CASSNSGGYFGELFF. DNA for the CDR3: TGTGCCAGCAGCAATAGCGGGGGTTACTTCGGGGAGCTGTTTTTT. The complete variable domain, with remaining parts taken from reference TRBV7-9 and TRBJ2-2, reads DTGVSQNPRHKITKRGQNVTFRCDPISEHNRLYWYRQTLGQGPEFLTYFQNEAQLEKSRLLSDRFSAERPKGSFSTLEIQRTEQGDSAMYLCASSNSGGYFGELFFGEGSRLTVL.